The rows below give T cell receptor beta chains drawn from one sample of a study of T cell responses to AZD1222 COVID-19 vaccine. This table comes from immunoSEQ multiplex PCR, and its TCRdb copy is limited to in-frame clones, with some not included. The table includes 110,000 to 150,000 clones, 92% detected once. The sample in question was peripheral blood, obtained on day 0 of AZD1222 vaccination. These receptors were collected from an adult in good health. Both conserved end residues are part of each CDR3. The D gene is left open where the match is weak. Clone size is shown for a subset of rows, as once, few, many or a class of expanded clone.

>NA|TRBJ2-7|TRBV11-3|NA
TGTGCCAGCAGCTTAGGAGGGAGCAGCTCCTACGAGCAGTACTTC
CASSLGGSSSYEQYF
>NA|TRBJ2-3|TRBV18|TRBD2
TGTGCCAGCTCACGTATAGCGGGATCAGATACGCAGTATTTT
CASSRIAGSDTQYF
>once|TRBJ1-2|TRBV7-9|NA
TGTGCCAGCAGCCGGGACGAGCCCTATGGCTACACCTTC
CASSRDEPYGYTF
>NA|TRBJ1-2|TRBV19|NA
TGTGCCAGTAGTCCCCTCGGACGTACAATTAACTATGGCTACACCTTC
CASSPLGRTINYGYTF
>NA|TRBJ2-3|TRBV19|TRBD1
TGTGCCAGTAAAATGGCAGGGGGAACAGATACGCAGTATTTT
CASKMAGGTDTQYF
>NA|TRBJ1-2|TRBV27|NA
TGTGCCAGCAGTTTATCCAGGGCAGACTATGGCTACACCTTC
CASSLSRADYGYTF
>once|TRBJ1-4|TRBV7-8|TRBD1
TGTGCCAGCACCAGGGGCGGGACAGGGTCTAATGAAAAACTGTTTTTT
CASTRGGTGSNEKLFF
>NA|TRBJ1-1|TRBV6-2/TRBV6-3|TRBD1
TGTACCAGCAGTTTCTGGACAGGGGGCAACACTGAAGCTTTCTTT
CTSSFWTGGNTEAFF
>NA|TRBJ1-5|TRBV6-1|NA
TGTGCCAGCAGTGAAGCAGGGTCCCAAGGTCATCGTCCCCAGCATTTT
CASSEAGSQGHRPQHF
>NA|TRBJ1-1|TRBV19|TRBD1
TGTGCCAGTAGTCACCGGGACAGGGCGAACACTGAAGCTTTCTTT
CASSHRDRANTEAFF
>once|TRBJ2-5|TRBV30|TRBD2
TGTGCCTGGAGTGAACTAGCGGGAGGAGAGACCCAGTACTTC
CAWSELAGGETQYF
>NA|TRBJ2-1|TRBV5-1|TRBD1
TGCGCCAGCAGCTTGGTGGCAGGGGGATTCGACGAGCAGTTCTTC
CASSLVAGGFDEQFF
>NA|TRBJ1-2|TRBV18|NA
TGTGCCAGCTCACCAGGGGGAAACAGGTGGGACTATGGCTACACCTTC
CASSPGGNRWDYGYTF
>NA|TRBJ1-3|TRBV5-1|NA
TGCGCCAGCAGCTTGGACAGTTCCAACACCATATATTTT
CASSLDSSNTIYF
>NA|TRBJ1-4|TRBV9|TRBD1
TGTGCCAGCAGCGCTACGCAGGGGGCTAATGAAAAACTGTTTTTT
CASSATQGANEKLFF
>NA|TRBJ2-3|TRBV9|TRBD1
TGTGCCAGCAGCCCAGGGACAGCCCCTAGCACAGATACGCAGTATTTT
CASSPGTAPSTDTQYF
>NA|TRBJ2-7|TRBV2|TRBD2
TGTGCCAGCAGTCAGACTAGCGGGGGAACCAGGGGGACCGGGGAGCAGTACTTC
CASSQTSGGTRGTGEQYF
>NA|TRBJ1-2|TRBV10-2|NA
TGCGCCAGCAGTGAGTCTACAGGGAAGGTGTGGGGCTACACCTTC
CASSESTGKVWGYTF
>NA|TRBJ1-1|TRBV5-1|NA
TGCGCCAGCAGCTTGGCCCGGGGTGTGGGAGCTTTCTTT
CASSLARGVGAFF
>NA|TRBJ1-5|TRBV6-6|NA
TGTGCCAGCAGCCTTAATCGGGACACTTATCAGCCCCAGCATTTT
CASSLNRDTYQPQHF
>NA|TRBJ2-1|TRBV6-5|NA
TGTGCCAGCATTCCTGAGGCAGTGGCCGTCGAGCAGTTCTTC
CASIPEAVAVEQFF
>NA|TRBJ2-6|TRBV27|NA
TGTGCCAGCAGTCCCAGGTTATCCGAGTACTCTGGGGCCAACGTCCTGACTTTC
CASSPRLSEYSGANVLTF
>NA|TRBJ1-1|TRBV20-1|NA
TGCAGTGCTAGTCTCTGGACAGCGAACACTGAAGCTTTCTTT
CSASLWTANTEAFF
>few|TRBJ2-3|TRBV5-6|NA
TGTGCCAGCAGCCTGGTCGGCCGCACAGATACGCAGTATTTT
CASSLVGRTDTQYF